One T cell receptor (beta chain) is described in this entry. There are a few counts of this clonotype. It lacks a known antigen. Nothing much larger sits one base from this clone, and base qualities are not available. The library was made by 5' RACE. The sample was run on an Illumina HiSeq 2500. A second PCR of roughly 7 to 11 cycles was performed with a sample-barcoded 5' primer and a J-beta primer mix. A template-switch 5' adaptor carrying 12 random nucleotides introduced a unique molecular identifier onto each TCR beta cDNA molecule. Each sample yielded at least 2.5 million CDR3-containing paired-end reads. The Mint cDNA synthesis kit, primed by a TRBC-specific oligonucleotide, was used to synthesize first-strand cDNA from all RNA. Following uracil-DNA glycosylase treatment, a first 18-cycle PCR with universal primers M1SS and BC2_uni_R was performed on all cDNA. Regarding the original processing steps: For normalization, 1 million high-quality reads were randomly selected from each sample, with every read carrying a distinct molecular identifier. Instead of being binned into consensus sequences, reads with shared molecular identifiers were discarded. MiTCR, set to a Q25 quality threshold and the strictest error-elimination algorithm, was used for CDR3 identification, clonotype clustering and error correction. A nonparametric unseen species model with Euler transformation was used to estimate lower-bound total TCR beta diversity. TCRdb reprocessed the public reads (quality trimming at Q25 with fastp, clone calling with MiXCR) and kept in-frame beta chains. Rows are unified per CDR3 protein, each entry keeping the most common DNA and genes. These V and J calls derive from TCRdb rather than the authors' analysis. This sample gives more than 650,000 distinct CDR3 sequences in total; 22% of them show up just once. Under 25% of the sample is taken by the ten largest.

V gives up 0 bases and J gives up 2 bases, and the segment between their germline ends measures 6 bases. The CDR3, from cysteine to phenylalanine, totals 14 residues. Only the CDR3 part of the read is kept: 42 bases, read in frame from the first base. The data were obtained in a study of blood T cells in healthy people across ages (dated by TCRdb to between 2015 and 2016). Regarding the research as a whole: In model experiments, roughly one uniquely barcoded TCR beta cDNA molecule per two T cells was captured by template switching. Age-related changes in TCR beta repertoire diversity were measured in the study by deep sequencing normalized with unique cDNA molecular identifiers. The donors were divided into four age groups: young (average around 16 years), middle-aged (approximately 39), aged (around 59) and long-lived (approximately 74). Donors of different ages were randomly distributed across sequencing lanes to avoid experimental bias. Using the same blood draw, the study looked at two additional independent replicas of 1 million unique cDNA reads for two donors, one aged 18 to 29 and the other aged 80 or older.

Points the paper makes about the study in general: As age increased, observed TCR beta diversity per million T cells dropped in a roughly linear way, and a significant reduction was already evident by age roughly 40. Since profiling was done on bulk unsorted PBMCs, naive and antigen-experienced compartments could not be conclusively compared. Because donor CMV infection status was unknown, age-related changes in expanded clonotypes were potentially confounded. The long-lived group showed more naive CD4+ T cells, fewer expanded clones and increased TCR diversity than the aged group, suggesting age selection. The percentage of naive T cells measured by flow cytometry correlated strongly with observed TCR beta diversity. Estimates of total diversity from one million sequenced T cells were regarded as lower bounds and underestimates.

The donors were 40 or so Caucasian individuals from Russia, aged roughly 6 to 100 years, who were systemically healthy. Around 10 milliliters of peripheral blood were collected from each donor into EDTA-treated Vacutainer tubes. Ficoll-Paque density-gradient centrifugation was used to isolate PBMCs, with at least 6.5 million per sample. Total RNA, at least 6 micrograms per sample, was extracted from PBMCs with Trizol reagent. For every donor, an aliquot of PBMCs went through flow cytometry to measure the percentages of naive CD45RAhigh/CD27high T cells. Source material: blood. This TCR was recovered from a man aged 70-80 years in good health. The rearrangement combines TRBV12-3 or TRBV12-4 with TRBJ2-3, with no confident D gene call. The sequenced DNA: TGTGCCAGCAGTTTAGCAGGGTACACAGATACGCAGTATTTT. Translated, this is CASSLAGYTDTQYF.